Shown below are 2 T cell receptor beta chains from a single sample sequenced in a study of OX40 agonist ivuxolimab in advanced cancers. Produced via immunoSEQ multiplex PCR; TCRdb's table is partial and in-frame only. The repertoire has some 150,000 clones, 90% to 95% of them found once; the top ten carry roughly 0.94%. The sequencing used CD4+ or CD8+ T cells sorted from blood, collected in a trial of the OX40 agonist ivuxolimab. The receptors shown here come from an adult with an advanced solid tumor such as melanoma, head and neck, liver or kidney cancer.

The chain combines TRBV27 with TRBJ2-7; the D is unclear. There are 14 residues in the CDR3. Germline loops: CDR1 MNHEY, CDR2 SMNVEV (reference sequence). V shed 3 bases and J shed 0 bases, with 9 bases lying between them. The CDR3 DNA sequence: TGTGCCAGCAGTTTCAGTAGGGACTCCTACGAGCAGTACTTC. Its protein product is CASSFSRDSYEQYF.

The rearrangement links TRBV10-1 to TRBJ2-2; possibly TRBD2 for D (6 bases). CDR1 WNHNN and CDR2 SYGVQD come from the germline V gene (reference sequence). This CDR3 is built from 15 residues. Trimming left V 2 bases short and J 3 bases short, with 10 bases between. The chain's CDR3 is CASSERSGDTGELFF. The DNA for the CDR3 is TGCGCCAGCAGTGAGCGGTCGGGGGACACCGGGGAGCTGTTTTTT.